This T cell receptor beta chain was retrieved from a study of T-cell memory formation after mild COVID-19. Overall study context: Most TCR clusters belonged to a single donor.

This clonotype has more than one count but fewer than ten. The antigen remains unidentified. Findings and caveats of the study: CD4/CD8 balance held among clones contracting day 15 to 85, and later expanders leaned CD4+. Whether day 37 second-wave clones are SARS-CoV-2-specific was not confirmed.

In germline, CDR1 is KGHDR, CDR2 SFDVKD. Trimming stripped 2 bases from V and 8 bases from J, with 14 bases between. The CDR3 has 14 amino acids. With constant-segment primers, 5'RACE yielded cDNA libraries of TCR alpha and TCR beta that carried sample barcodes and UMIs. MiXCR, run by TCRdb on the 5' RACE reads, gives a single entry per CDR3 protein. This table has some 54,000 distinct CDR3 sequences, 9.5% appearing once. This chain connects TRBV24-1 to TRBJ1-2; D perhaps matches TRBD1 (5 bases). The TCR sequence derives from a man younger than 35 who had mild COVID-19 (a few samples of this study predate the infection). Cell type and time point are not known. Specimen: PBMCs or a T cell subset sorted from them (not recorded which). Here the CDR3 DNA reads TGTGCCACCAGTGATTCCGGGACGTCGATCGGCTACACCTTC. Its protein product is CATSDSGTSIGYTF.